This is a list of T cell receptor beta chains from one sample in a study of T cells in Graves' hyperthyroidism and ophthalmopathy. Each CDR3 protein is one row after TCRdb ran MiXCR on the multiplex PCR reads. The sample yields about 210,000 distinct CDR3 sequences, 17% seen once. The specimen was blood. Receptor source: a man aged 50 to 60 with Graves' hyperthyroidism. Both conserved end residues are part of each CDR3. Each record gives: J gene, CDR3 length, V gene, CDR3 protein.

>TRBJ1-1|14|TRBV5-1
CASSTDGSNTEAFF
>TRBJ2-7|14|TRBV30
CAWSVRGFSYEQYF
>TRBJ2-7|15|TRBV28
CASNLRRDLFYEQYF
>TRBJ2-1|16|TRBV19
CASSLQGRASYNEQFF
>TRBJ2-5|18|TRBV25-1
CASSEYGLGGRIRETQYF
>TRBJ2-1|12|TRBV13
CASSISGREQFF
>TRBJ2-5|15|TRBV28
CASSFNPSIQETQYF
>TRBJ1-5|13|TRBV30
CAWSVRANQPQHF
>TRBJ2-7|14|TRBV5-1
CASSRASVSYEQYF
>TRBJ1-1|14|TRBV5-5
CASSIGGGNTEAFF
>TRBJ1-1|15|TRBV10-2
CASSDSGLYNTEAFF
>TRBJ2-5|16|TRBV12-3/TRBV12-4
CASSPRLAGGQETQYF
>TRBJ1-2|15|TRBV5-5
CASSLAGGGNYGYTF
>TRBJ2-1|18|TRBV11-2
CASSLDGLAGGFYNEQFF
>TRBJ2-2|14|TRBV18
CASSPGLAVGELFF
>TRBJ1-2|13|TRBV2
CASSEEGTYGYTF
>TRBJ1-1|13|TRBV13
CASSFGHLTEAFF
>TRBJ2-3|15|TRBV20-1
CSAFPGTRRVDTQYF
>TRBJ2-7|12|TRBV24-1
CATSPSGYEQYF
>TRBJ2-5|12|TRBV20-1
CSASSDQETQYF
>TRBJ1-1|13|TRBV7-3
CASSSSGGTEAFF
>TRBJ1-1|14|TRBV12-3/TRBV12-4
CASSLVGARTEAFF
>TRBJ2-1|14|TRBV30
CACSPLAGYGEQFF
>TRBJ2-1|21|TRBV12-5
CASGFTLPSGMKGASYNEQFF
>TRBJ1-1|17|TRBV6-1
CASSPTGGPRLNTEAFF
>TRBJ1-1|14|TRBV30
CAWTQQGGWTEAFF
>TRBJ2-2|16|TRBV7-9
CASSLVTTGYTGELFF
>TRBJ1-2|13|TRBV6-1
CASSEERVDGYTF
>TRBJ2-7|15|TRBV19
CASSIGRFGTYEQYF
>TRBJ1-2|13|TRBV2
CASSEYDRGGYTF
>TRBJ2-1|15|TRBV2
CASSEAGGPENEQFF
>TRBJ2-1|13|TRBV24-1
CATHSGNTGEQFF
>TRBJ2-1|15|TRBV2
CAKSTSGSLYNEQFF
>TRBJ1-5|15|TRBV28
CASRGTGGWGQPQHF
>TRBJ2-5|16|TRBV28
CASSETHGMDQETQYF
>TRBJ1-3|16|TRBV5-1
CASSLAGTGVGNTIYF
>TRBJ1-2|15|TRBV30
CAWSGRTGKYYGYTF
>TRBJ2-3|12|TRBV5-1
CASSTEADTQYF
>TRBJ2-5|15|TRBV20-1
CSAEWGSGGRETQYF
>TRBJ2-7|15|TRBV19
CASSLLALTSYEQYF
>TRBJ1-6|13|TRBV30
CAWAPRRNSPLHF
>TRBJ1-1|14|TRBV2
CASSRTRGNTEAFF
>TRBJ2-5|16|TRBV5-4
CASSFGSGSMGETQYF
>TRBJ1-3|18|TRBV5-1
CASSSVDTGGAGRNTIYF
>TRBJ1-1|14|TRBV12-3/TRBV12-4
CASSSWTGNTEAFF
>TRBJ2-5|15|TRBV7-8
CASSLVPGQRETQYF
>TRBJ2-5|12|TRBV20-1
CSAERDQETQYF
>TRBJ2-7|15|TRBV6-2/TRBV6-3
CASTRPGLASYEQYF
>TRBJ1-4|15|TRBV7-2
CASSGRQEQNGKLFF
>TRBJ2-1|15|TRBV7-9
CASSLPTLRYNEQFF
>TRBJ1-5|15|TRBV27
CASSPLESGNQPQHF
>TRBJ1-3|13|TRBV29-1
CSVGQNSGNTIYF
>TRBJ1-6|16|TRBV30
CAWSVHFRADNSPLHF
>TRBJ2-7|14|TRBV7-2
CASSARRTRREQYF
>TRBJ1-2|12|TRBV11-2
CASSRSTSGYTF